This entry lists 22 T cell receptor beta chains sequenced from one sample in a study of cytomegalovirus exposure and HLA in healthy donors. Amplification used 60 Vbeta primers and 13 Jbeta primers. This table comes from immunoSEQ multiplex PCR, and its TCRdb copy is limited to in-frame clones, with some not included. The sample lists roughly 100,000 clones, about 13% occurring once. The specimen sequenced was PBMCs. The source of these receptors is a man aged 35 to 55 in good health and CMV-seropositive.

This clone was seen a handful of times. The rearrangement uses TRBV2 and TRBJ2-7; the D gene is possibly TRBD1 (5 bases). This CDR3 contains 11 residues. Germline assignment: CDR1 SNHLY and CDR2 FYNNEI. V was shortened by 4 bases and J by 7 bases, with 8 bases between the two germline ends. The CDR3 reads CASSAGLEQYF. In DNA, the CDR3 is TGTGCCAGCAGTGCAGGGCTGGAGCAGTACTTC.

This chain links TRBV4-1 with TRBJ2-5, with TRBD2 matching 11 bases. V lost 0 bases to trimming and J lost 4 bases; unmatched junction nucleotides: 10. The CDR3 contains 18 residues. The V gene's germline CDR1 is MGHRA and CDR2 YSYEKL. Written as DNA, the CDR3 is TGCGCCAGCAGCCAAGATGACCTAGCGGGAGGAAGAGGAGAGACCCAGTACTTC. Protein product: CASSQDDLAGGRGETQYF.

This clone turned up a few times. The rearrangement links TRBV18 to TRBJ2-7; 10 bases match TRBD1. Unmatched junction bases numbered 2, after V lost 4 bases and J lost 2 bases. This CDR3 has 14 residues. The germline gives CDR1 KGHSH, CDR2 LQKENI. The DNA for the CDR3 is TGTGCCAGCTCACAAGGACAGGGGGCCTACGAGCAGTACTTC. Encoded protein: CASSQGQGAYEQYF.

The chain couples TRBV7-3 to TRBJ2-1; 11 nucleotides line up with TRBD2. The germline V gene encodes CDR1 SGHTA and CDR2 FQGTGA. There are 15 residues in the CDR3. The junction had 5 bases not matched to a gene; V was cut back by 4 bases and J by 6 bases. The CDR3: CASSSMTSGINEQFF. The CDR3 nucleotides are TGTGCCAGCAGCTCGATGACTAGCGGGATCAATGAGCAGTTCTTC.

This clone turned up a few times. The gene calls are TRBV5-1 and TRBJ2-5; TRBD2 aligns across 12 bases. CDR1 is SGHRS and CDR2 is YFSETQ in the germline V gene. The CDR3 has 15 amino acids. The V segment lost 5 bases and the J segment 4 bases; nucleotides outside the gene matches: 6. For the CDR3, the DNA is TGCGCCAGCAGATTCCTGGGACTAGCGGGAGAGACCCAGTACTTC. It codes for CASRFLGLAGETQYF.

This CDR3 is CASSLARGWQETQYF. CDR3 bases: TGTGCCAGCAGCTTAGCACGCGGTTGGCAAGAGACCCAGTACTTC. V gene TRBV11-2 combines with J gene TRBJ2-5; unclear D gene. The CDR3 contains 15 residues. Trimming removed 1 base at V and 2 bases at J, with 11 bases between. From germline, CDR1 is SGHAT and CDR2 FQNNGV.

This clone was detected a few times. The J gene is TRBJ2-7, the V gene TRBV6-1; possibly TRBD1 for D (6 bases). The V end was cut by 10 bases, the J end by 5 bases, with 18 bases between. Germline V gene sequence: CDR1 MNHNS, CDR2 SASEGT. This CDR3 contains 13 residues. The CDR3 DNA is TGTGCCACTAGACAGGCCCCTCGGGACGAGCAGTACTTC. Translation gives CATRQAPRDEQYF.

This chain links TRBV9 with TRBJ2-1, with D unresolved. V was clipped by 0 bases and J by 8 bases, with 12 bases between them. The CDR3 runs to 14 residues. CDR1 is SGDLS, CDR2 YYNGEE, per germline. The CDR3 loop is CASSVEQTGYEQFF. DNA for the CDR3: TGTGCCAGCAGCGTAGAACAAACGGGTTATGAGCAGTTCTTC.

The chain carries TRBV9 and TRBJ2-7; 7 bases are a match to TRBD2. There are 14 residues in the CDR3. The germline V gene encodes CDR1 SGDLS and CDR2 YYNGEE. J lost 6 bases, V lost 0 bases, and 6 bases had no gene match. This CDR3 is CASSVAAGVGEQYF. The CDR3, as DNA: TGTGCCAGCAGCGTAGCCGCGGGGGTGGGCGAGCAGTACTTC.

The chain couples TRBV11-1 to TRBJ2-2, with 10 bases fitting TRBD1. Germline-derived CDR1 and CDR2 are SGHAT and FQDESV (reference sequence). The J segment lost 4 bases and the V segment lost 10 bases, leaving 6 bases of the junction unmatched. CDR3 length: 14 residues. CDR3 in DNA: TGTGCCACCCTGGACAGGGGGGGCACCGGGGAGCTGTTTTTT. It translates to CATLDRGGTGELFF.

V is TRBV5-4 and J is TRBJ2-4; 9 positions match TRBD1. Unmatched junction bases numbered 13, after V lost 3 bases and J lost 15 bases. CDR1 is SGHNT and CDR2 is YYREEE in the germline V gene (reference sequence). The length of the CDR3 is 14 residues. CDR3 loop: CASSSLGQGPDVYF. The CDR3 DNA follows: TGTGCCAGCAGCTCCCTCGGACAGGGGCCCGATGTGTACTTC.

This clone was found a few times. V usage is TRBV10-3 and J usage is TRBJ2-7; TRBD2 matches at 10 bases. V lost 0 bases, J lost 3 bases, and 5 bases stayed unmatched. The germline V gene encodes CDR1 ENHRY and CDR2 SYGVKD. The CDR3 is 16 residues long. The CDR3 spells CAISESTSGNLYEQYF. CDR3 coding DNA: TGTGCCATCAGTGAGTCTACTAGCGGGAATCTCTACGAGCAGTACTTC.

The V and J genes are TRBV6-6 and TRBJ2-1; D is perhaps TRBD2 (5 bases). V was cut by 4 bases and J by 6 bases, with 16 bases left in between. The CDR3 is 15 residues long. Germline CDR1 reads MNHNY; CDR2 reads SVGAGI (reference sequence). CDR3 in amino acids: CASSSSGPGLNEQFF. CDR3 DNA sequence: TGTGCCAGCAGTTCAAGCGGCCCCGGCCTCAATGAGCAGTTCTTC.

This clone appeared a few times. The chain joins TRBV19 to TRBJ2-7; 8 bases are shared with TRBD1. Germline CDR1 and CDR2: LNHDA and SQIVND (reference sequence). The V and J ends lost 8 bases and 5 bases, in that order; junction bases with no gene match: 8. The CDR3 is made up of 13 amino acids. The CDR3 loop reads CASGVSGGDEQYF. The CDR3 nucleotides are TGTGCCAGTGGCGTCTCAGGGGGCGACGAGCAGTACTTC. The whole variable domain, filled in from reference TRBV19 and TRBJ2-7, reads DGGITQSPKYLFRKEGQNVTLSCEQNLNHDAMYWYRQDPGQGLRLIYYSQIVNDFQKGDIAEGYSVSREKKESFPLTVTSAQKNPTAFYLCASGVSGGDEQYFGPGTRLTVT.

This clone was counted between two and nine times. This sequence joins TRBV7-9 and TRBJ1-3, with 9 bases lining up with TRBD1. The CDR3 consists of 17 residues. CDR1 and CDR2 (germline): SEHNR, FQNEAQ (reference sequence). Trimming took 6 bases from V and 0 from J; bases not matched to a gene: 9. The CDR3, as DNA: TGTGCCAGCAGACCGGACAGGGGTCCCCTCTCTGGAAACACCATATATTTT. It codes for CASRPDRGPLSGNTIYF.

The CDR3 reads CASSAQGGQPQHF. The DNA of the CDR3 is TGTGCCAGCAGCGCTCAGGGAGGACAGCCCCAGCATTTT. The V gene is TRBV9, the J gene TRBJ1-5, with a tentative D call TRBD1 (5 bases). Germline V gives CDR1 SGDLS, CDR2 YYNGEE. Trimming shortened V by 3 bases and J by 7 bases, and 11 bases separated the two germline ends. The CDR3 loop spans 13 amino acids.

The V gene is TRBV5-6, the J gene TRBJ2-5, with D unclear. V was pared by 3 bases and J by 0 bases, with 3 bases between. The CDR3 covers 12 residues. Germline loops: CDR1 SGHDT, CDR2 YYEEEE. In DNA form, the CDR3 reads TGTGCCAGCAGCTCCTACCAAGAGACCCAGTACTTC. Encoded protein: CASSSYQETQYF.

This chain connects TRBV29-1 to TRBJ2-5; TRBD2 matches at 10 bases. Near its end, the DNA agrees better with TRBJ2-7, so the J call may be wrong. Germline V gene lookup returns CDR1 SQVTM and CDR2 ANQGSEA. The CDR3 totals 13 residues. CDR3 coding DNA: TGCAGCGTCACCGGGACTAGCGTCAACGAGCAGTACTTC. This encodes CSVTGTSVNEQYF.

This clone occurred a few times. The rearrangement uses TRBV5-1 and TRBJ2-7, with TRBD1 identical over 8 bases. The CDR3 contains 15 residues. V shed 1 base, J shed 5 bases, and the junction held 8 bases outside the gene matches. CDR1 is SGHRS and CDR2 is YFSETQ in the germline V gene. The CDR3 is CASSLHGQGANEQYF. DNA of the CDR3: TGCGCCAGCAGCTTGCATGGGCAGGGGGCAAACGAGCAGTACTTC.

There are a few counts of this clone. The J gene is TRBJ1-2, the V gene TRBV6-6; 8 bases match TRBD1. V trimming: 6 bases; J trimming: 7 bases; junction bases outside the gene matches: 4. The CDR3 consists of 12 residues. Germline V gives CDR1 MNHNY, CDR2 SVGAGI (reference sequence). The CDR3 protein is CASRTGDGGYTF. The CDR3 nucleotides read TGTGCCAGCAGGACAGGGGACGGTGGCTACACCTTC.

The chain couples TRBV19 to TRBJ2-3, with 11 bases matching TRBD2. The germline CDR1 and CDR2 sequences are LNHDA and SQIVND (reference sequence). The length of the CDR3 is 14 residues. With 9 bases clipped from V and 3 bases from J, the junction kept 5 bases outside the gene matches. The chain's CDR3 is CASRGLADTDTQYF. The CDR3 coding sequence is TGTGCCAGCCGGGGACTAGCGGATACAGATACGCAGTATTTT.

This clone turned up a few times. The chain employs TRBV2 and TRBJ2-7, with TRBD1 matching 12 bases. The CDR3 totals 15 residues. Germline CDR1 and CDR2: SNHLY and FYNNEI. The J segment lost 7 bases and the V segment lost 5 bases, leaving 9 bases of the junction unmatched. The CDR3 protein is CASSRTGTGGLEQYF. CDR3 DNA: TGTGCCAGCAGTCGGACCGGGACAGGGGGCTTAGAGCAGTACTTC.